This TCR beta chain was identified in a study of pediatric ulcerative colitis. Using immunoSEQ multiplex PCR, the repertoire was profiled, and TCRdb retains in-frame clones only, with some absent. The data show about 36,000 clones, around 78% seen once. CDR1 is ENHRY, CDR2 SYGVKD, per germline. The V end lost 0 bases, the J end lost 0 bases, and 10 bases lay between the germline ends. CDR3 length equals 16 residues. The clonotype comes from a girl aged 10-17 years with moderate ulcerative colitis. Sequenced: blood. The chain couples TRBV10-3 to TRBJ2-3; TRBD2 might be the D (5 bases). Here the CDR3 reads CAISESRGQSTDTQYF. CDR3 nucleotides: TGTGCCATCAGTGAGTCGCGAGGGCAAAGCACAGATACGCAGTATTTT.